This is a list of T cell receptor beta chains from one sample in a study of blood T cells in healthy people across ages. TCRdb analysed the 5' RACE reads with MiXCR anew, one entry per CDR3 protein. The table includes 500,000 to 600,000 distinct CDR3 sequences, 27% detected once. Material for sequencing was blood. Source of these receptors: a woman between 65 and 79 years old in good health. The CDR3 runs from the conserved cysteine through the conserved F or W. Fields, in order: D gene, clone size, V gene, J gene, CDR3 protein, CDR3 DNA. The D gene is left open where the match is weak. The size field is filled for only some rows; it gives once, few, many or a size class.

d_call: NA
clone_size: few
v_call: TRBV4-1
j_call: TRBJ1-2
cdr3_aa: CASSPTGGGGYTF
cdr3_nt: TGCGCCAGCAGCCCCACCGGGGGGGGTGGCTACACCTTC

d_call: NA
clone_size: few
v_call: TRBV6-2/TRBV6-3
j_call: TRBJ2-7
cdr3_aa: CASSYSISFEQYF
cdr3_nt: TGTGCCAGCAGTTACTCGATTTCCTTCGAGCAGTACTTC

d_call: TRBD1
clone_size: NA
v_call: TRBV6-5
j_call: TRBJ1-1
cdr3_aa: CASSYSGTGGGGGTEAFF
cdr3_nt: TGTGCCAGCAGTTACTCCGGGACAGGGGGCGGCGGGGGCACTGAAGCTTTCTTT

d_call: NA
clone_size: few
v_call: TRBV4-3
j_call: TRBJ1-2
cdr3_aa: CASSQSRGDGYGYAF
cdr3_nt: TGCGCCAGCAGCCAATCAAGGGGAGACGGCTATGGCTACGCCTTC

d_call: NA
clone_size: NA
v_call: TRBV5-1
j_call: TRBJ2-5
cdr3_aa: CASSSGDLAAGETQYF
cdr3_nt: TGCGCCAGCAGCTCCGGGGATTTAGCGGCTGGGGAGACCCAGTACTTC

d_call: TRBD1
clone_size: few
v_call: TRBV6-2/TRBV6-3
j_call: TRBJ1-4
cdr3_aa: CASSYSARQGGSSGNEKLFF
cdr3_nt: TGTGCCAGCAGTTACTCGGCCCGACAGGGTGGCTCTTCGGGTAATGAAAAACTGTTTTTT

d_call: TRBD2
clone_size: few
v_call: TRBV20-1
j_call: TRBJ2-3
cdr3_aa: CSALGRTSWGTDTQYF
cdr3_nt: TGCAGTGCTCTGGGGCGGACTAGCTGGGGCACAGATACGCAGTATTTT

d_call: NA
clone_size: few
v_call: TRBV9
j_call: TRBJ2-1
cdr3_aa: CASSVNYEQFF
cdr3_nt: TGTGCCAGCAGCGTAAACTATGAGCAGTTCTTC

d_call: NA
clone_size: few
v_call: TRBV18
j_call: TRBJ2-1
cdr3_aa: CASSPPGRGEQFF
cdr3_nt: TGTGCCAGCTCACCACCCGGACGCGGTGAGCAGTTCTTC

d_call: NA
clone_size: NA
v_call: TRBV7-2
j_call: TRBJ1-2
cdr3_aa: CASYRLGRYGYTF
cdr3_nt: TGTGCCAGTTACAGGTTGGGACGGTATGGCTACACCTTC

d_call: NA
clone_size: NA
v_call: TRBV5-8
j_call: TRBJ2-3
cdr3_aa: CASSLETDRTDTQYF
cdr3_nt: TGTGCCAGCAGCTTGGAAACAGACCGCACAGATACGCAGTATTTT

d_call: NA
clone_size: few
v_call: TRBV15
j_call: TRBJ1-2
cdr3_aa: CATSRVGGNYGYTF
cdr3_nt: TGTGCCACCAGCAGAGTTGGAGGGAACTATGGCTACACCTTC

d_call: NA
clone_size: NA
v_call: TRBV20-1
j_call: TRBJ2-1
cdr3_aa: CSASSGRPEQFF
cdr3_nt: TGCAGTGCCTCCTCTGGGCGCCCTGAGCAGTTCTTC

d_call: NA
clone_size: NA
v_call: TRBV24-1
j_call: TRBJ2-5
cdr3_aa: CATSDTDRMQETQYF
cdr3_nt: TGTGCCACCAGTGACACGGACAGAATGCAAGAGACCCAGTACTTC

d_call: TRBD1
clone_size: NA
v_call: TRBV9
j_call: TRBJ1-2
cdr3_aa: CASSSDRGGWGYTF
cdr3_nt: TGTGCCAGCAGCTCCGACAGGGGAGGTTGGGGCTACACCTTC

d_call: TRBD2
clone_size: few
v_call: TRBV29-1
j_call: TRBJ2-7
cdr3_aa: CSVRGSGRALEQYF
cdr3_nt: TGCAGCGTGCGGGGGTCGGGCCGAGCTCTCGAGCAGTACTTC

d_call: TRBD2
clone_size: few
v_call: TRBV6-1
j_call: TRBJ2-1
cdr3_aa: CASSRETSGGVNEQFF
cdr3_nt: TGTGCCAGCAGTCGGGAAACTAGCGGGGGGGTTAATGAGCAGTTCTTC

d_call: TRBD2
clone_size: few
v_call: TRBV6-5
j_call: TRBJ2-1
cdr3_aa: CASSRGLAGGVEQFF
cdr3_nt: TGTGCCAGCAGTCGTGGACTAGCGGGGGGGGTGGAGCAGTTCTTC

d_call: NA
clone_size: few
v_call: TRBV25-1
j_call: TRBJ2-5
cdr3_aa: CASGVGGDLRTQYF
cdr3_nt: TGTGCCAGCGGGGTCGGGGGCGACCTTAGGACCCAGTACTTC

d_call: NA
clone_size: few
v_call: TRBV9
j_call: TRBJ1-2
cdr3_aa: CASSVAAGIGYGYTF
cdr3_nt: TGTGCCAGCAGCGTAGCGGCAGGTATCGGCTATGGCTACACCTTC

d_call: TRBD2
clone_size: NA
v_call: TRBV28
j_call: TRBJ2-3
cdr3_aa: CASSLAGAKDTQYF
cdr3_nt: TGTGCCAGCAGTTTAGCGGGAGCGAAAGATACGCAGTATTTT

d_call: NA
clone_size: few
v_call: TRBV10-3
j_call: TRBJ1-4
cdr3_aa: CAIRRGYQEKLFF
cdr3_nt: TGTGCCATCAGGAGGGGTTATCAAGAAAAACTGTTTTTT

d_call: NA
clone_size: few
v_call: TRBV27
j_call: TRBJ1-5
cdr3_aa: CASSHRPDGNNQPQHF
cdr3_nt: TGTGCCAGCAGTCACCGACCGGACGGTAACAATCAGCCCCAGCATTTT

d_call: TRBD2
clone_size: NA
v_call: TRBV12-3/TRBV12-4
j_call: TRBJ2-7
cdr3_aa: CASSLIAGASGEQYF
cdr3_nt: TGTGCCAGCAGCTTAATAGCGGGGGCGAGTGGGGAGCAGTACTTC